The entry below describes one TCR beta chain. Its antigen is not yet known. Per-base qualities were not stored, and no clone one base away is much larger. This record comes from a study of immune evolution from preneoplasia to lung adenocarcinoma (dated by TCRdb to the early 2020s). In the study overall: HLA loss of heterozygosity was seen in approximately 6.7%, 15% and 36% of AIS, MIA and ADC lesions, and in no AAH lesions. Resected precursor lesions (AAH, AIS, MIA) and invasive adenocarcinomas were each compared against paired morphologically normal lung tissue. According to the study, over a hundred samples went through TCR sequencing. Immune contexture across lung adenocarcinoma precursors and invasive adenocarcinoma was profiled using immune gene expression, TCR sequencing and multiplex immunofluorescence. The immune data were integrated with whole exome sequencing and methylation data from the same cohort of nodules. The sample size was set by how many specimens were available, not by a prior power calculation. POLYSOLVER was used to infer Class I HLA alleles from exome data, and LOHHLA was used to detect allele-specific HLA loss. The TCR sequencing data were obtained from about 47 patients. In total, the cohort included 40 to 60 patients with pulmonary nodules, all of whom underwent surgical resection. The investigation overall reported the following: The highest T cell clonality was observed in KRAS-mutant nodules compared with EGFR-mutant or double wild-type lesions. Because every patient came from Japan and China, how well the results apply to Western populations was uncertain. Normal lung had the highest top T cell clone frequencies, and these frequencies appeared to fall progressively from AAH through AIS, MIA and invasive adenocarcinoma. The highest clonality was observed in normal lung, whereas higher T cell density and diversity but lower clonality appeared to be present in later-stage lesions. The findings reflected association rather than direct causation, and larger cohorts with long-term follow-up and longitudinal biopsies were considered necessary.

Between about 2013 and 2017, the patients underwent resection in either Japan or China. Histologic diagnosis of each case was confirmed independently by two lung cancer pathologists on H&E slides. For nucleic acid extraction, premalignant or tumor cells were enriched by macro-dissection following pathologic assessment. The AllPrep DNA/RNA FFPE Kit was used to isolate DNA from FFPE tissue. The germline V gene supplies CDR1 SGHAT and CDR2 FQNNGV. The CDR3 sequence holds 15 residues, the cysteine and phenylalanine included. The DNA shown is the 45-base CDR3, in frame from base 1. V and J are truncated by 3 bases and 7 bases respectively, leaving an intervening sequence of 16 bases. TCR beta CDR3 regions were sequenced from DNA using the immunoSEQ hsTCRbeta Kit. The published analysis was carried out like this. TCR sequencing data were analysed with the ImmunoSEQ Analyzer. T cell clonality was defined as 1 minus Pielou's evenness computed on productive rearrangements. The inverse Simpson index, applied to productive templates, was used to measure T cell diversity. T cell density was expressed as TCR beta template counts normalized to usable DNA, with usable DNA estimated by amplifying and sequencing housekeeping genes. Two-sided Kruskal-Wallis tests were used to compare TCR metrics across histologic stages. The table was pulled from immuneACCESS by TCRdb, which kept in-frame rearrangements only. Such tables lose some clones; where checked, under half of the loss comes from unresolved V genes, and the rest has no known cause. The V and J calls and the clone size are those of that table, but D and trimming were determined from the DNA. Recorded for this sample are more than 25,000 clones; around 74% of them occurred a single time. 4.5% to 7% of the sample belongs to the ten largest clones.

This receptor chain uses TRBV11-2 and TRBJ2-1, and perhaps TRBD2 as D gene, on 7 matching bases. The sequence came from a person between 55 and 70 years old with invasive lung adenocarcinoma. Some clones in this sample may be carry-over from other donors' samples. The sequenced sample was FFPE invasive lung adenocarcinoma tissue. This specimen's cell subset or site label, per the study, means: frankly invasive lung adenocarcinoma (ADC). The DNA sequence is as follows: TGTGCCAGCAGCTTTTGGGCAGGGGAGGGTAATGAGCAGTTCTTC. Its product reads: CASSFWAGEGNEQFF.